The entry below gives a single T cell receptor beta chain sequence along with its context. Other DNA variants within this sample encode the same CDR3. The sample belongs to a study of shared clonotypes between healthy human individuals. The J segment lost 6 bases and the V segment lost 6 bases, leaving 5 bases of the junction unmatched. CDR3 length: 15 amino acids. From germline, CDR1 is SEHNR and CDR2 FQNEAQ (reference sequence). Data came from immunoSEQ multiplex PCR; TCRdb stores just in-frame clones and leaves some out. The sample holds roughly 1 million clones, around 75% seen once. Sequenced: memory CD4+ T cells sorted from blood. Sample subset: CD45RA-negative fraction. The sequence was obtained from a man between 18 and 35 years old in good health. The chain recombines TRBV7-9 with TRBJ2-3; TRBD2 matches at 14 bases. The CDR3 DNA is TGTGCCAGCAGTTTCGGGACTAGCGGGGGCGATACGCAGTATTTT. Translation gives CASSFGTSGGDTQYF.